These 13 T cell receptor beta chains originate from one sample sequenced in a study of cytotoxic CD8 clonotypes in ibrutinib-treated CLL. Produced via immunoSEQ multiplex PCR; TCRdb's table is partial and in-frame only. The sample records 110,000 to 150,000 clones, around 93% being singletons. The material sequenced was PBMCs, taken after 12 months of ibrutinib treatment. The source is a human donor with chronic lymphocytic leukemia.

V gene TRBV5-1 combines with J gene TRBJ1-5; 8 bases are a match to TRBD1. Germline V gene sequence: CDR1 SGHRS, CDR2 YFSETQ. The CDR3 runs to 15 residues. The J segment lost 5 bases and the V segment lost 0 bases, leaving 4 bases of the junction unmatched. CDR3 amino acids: CASSLVPGGDQPQHF. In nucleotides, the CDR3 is TGCGCCAGCAGCTTGGTTCCAGGGGGCGATCAGCCCCAGCATTTT. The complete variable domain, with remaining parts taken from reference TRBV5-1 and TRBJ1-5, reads KAGVTQTPRYLIKTRGQQVTLSCSPISGHRSVSWYQQTPGQGLQFLFEYFSETQRNKGNFPGRFSGRQFSNSRSEMNVSTLELGDSALYLCASSLVPGGDQPQHFGDGTRLSIL.

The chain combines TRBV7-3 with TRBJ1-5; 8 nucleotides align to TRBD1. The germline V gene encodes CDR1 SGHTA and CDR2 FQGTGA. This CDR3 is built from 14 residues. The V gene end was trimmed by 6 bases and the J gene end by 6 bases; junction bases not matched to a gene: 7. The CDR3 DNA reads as TGTGCCAGCAGTCACCTGGACAGGGCTCAGCCCCAGCATTTT. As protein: CASSHLDRAQPQHF.

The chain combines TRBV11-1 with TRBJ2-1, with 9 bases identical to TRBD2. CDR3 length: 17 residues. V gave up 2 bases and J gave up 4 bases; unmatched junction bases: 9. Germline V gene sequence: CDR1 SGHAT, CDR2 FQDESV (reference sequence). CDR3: CASSLISREGLYNEQFF. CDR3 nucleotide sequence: TGTGCCAGCAGCTTAATCTCGCGGGAGGGCCTATACAATGAGCAGTTCTTC.

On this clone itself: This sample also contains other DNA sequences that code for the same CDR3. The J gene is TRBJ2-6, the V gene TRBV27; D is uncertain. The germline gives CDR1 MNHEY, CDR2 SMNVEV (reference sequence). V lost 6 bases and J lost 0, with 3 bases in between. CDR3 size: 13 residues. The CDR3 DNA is TGTGCCAGCAGCTTCTCTGGGGCCAACGTCCTGACTTTC. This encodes CASSFSGANVLTF.

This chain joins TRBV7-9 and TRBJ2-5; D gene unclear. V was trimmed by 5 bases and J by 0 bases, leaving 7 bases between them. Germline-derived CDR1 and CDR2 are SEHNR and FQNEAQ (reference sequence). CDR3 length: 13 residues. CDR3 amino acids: CASSGSHQETQYF. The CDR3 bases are TGTGCCAGCAGCGGCAGTCACCAAGAGACCCAGTACTTC.

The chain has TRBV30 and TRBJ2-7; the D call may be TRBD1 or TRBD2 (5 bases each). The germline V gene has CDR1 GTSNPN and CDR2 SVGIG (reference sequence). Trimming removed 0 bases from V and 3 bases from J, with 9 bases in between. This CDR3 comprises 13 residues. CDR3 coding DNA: TGTGCCTGGAGTGTCTGGGGGAGCTACGAGCAGTACTTC. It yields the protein CAWSVWGSYEQYF.

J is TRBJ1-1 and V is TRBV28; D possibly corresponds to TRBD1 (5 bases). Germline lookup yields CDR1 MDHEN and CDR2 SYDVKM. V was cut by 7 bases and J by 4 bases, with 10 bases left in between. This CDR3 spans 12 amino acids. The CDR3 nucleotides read TGTGCCAGCACCCGGCAGGGCACTGAAGCTTTCTTT. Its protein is CASTRQGTEAFF.

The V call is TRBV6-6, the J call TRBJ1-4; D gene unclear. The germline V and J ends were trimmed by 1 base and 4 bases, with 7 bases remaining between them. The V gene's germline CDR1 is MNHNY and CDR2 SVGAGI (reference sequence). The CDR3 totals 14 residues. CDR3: CASSYLGINEKLFF. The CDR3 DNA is TGTGCCAGCAGTTACTTGGGGATTAATGAAAAACTGTTTTTT.

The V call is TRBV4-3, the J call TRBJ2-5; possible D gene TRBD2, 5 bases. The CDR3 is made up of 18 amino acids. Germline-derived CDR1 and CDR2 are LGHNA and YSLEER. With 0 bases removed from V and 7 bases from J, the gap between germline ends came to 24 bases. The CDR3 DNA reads TGCGCCAGCAGCCAAGAGTGGGTAGCGAAACGGGCTGATTCGACCCAGTACTTC. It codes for CASSQEWVAKRADSTQYF.

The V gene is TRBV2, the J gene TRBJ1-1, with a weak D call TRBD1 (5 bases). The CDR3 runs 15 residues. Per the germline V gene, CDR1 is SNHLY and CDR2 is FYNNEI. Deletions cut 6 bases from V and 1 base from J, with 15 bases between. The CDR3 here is CASRTEGNRNTEAFF. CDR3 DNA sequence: TGTGCCAGCAGGACAGAGGGGAATAGGAACACTGAAGCTTTCTTT.

The CDR3 loop is CASSSTPGGGYEQYF. The CDR3 region has the DNA TGTGCCAGCAGTTCGACCCCAGGGGGCGGATACGAGCAGTACTTC. This chain uses TRBV6-5 with TRBJ2-7; the match to TRBD1 covers 8 bases. CDR1 is MNHEY, CDR2 SVGAGI, per germline. CDR3 size: 15 residues. V was pared by 4 bases and J by 4 bases, with 9 bases of the junction left unmatched.

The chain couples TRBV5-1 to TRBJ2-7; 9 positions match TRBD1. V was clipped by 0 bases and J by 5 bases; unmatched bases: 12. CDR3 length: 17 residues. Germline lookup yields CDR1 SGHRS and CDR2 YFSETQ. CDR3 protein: CASSLGGTGFGANEQYF. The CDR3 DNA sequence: TGCGCCAGCAGCTTGGGTGGGACAGGGTTCGGGGCGAACGAGCAGTACTTC. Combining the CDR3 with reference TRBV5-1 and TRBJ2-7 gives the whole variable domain KAGVTQTPRYLIKTRGQQVTLSCSPISGHRSVSWYQQTPGQGLQFLFEYFSETQRNKGNFPGRFSGRQFSNSRSEMNVSTLELGDSALYLCASSLGGTGFGANEQYFGPGTRLTVT.

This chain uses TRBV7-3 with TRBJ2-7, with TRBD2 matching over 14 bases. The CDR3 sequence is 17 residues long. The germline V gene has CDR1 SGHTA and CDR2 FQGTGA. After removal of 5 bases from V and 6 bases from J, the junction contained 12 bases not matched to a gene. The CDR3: CASSPGTSGSLVPEQYF. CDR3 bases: TGTGCCAGCAGCCCAGGGACTAGCGGGAGTCTTGTCCCCGAGCAGTACTTC.